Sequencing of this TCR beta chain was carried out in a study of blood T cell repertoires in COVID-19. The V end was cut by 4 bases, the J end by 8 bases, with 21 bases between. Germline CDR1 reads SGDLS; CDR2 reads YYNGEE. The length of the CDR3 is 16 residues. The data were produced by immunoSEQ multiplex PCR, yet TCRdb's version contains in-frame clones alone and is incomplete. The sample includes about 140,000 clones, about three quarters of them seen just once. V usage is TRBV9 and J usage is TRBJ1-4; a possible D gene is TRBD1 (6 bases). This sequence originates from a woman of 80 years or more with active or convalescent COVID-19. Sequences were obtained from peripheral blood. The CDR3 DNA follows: TGTGCCAGCAGCACCCGTTCAGGGGACATGGGAGAAAAACTGTTTTTT. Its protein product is CASSTRSGDMGEKLFF.